This TCR beta chain was identified in a study of T cells in Graves' hyperthyroidism and ophthalmopathy. Findings and limits, study-wide: Also found in blood were most expanded thyroid clonotypes above 0.001.

The CDR3 regions of TCR beta were amplified from RNA transcripts. HTBI primers were the set used in a first-round RT-PCR of the TCR CDR3. TCRdb processed the multiplex PCR reads anew with MiXCR; each CDR3 protein has one entry. Of 300,000 or so distinct CDR3 sequences in the sample, roughly 18% were seen once. This clonotype was found a few times. Its target is not known. Germline CDR1 and CDR2: GTSNPN and SVGIG (reference sequence). This CDR3 is 13 amino acids long. V gave up 1 base and J gave up 5 bases, with 9 bases separating them. Sequencing was done on a sample of blood. The J gene is TRBJ1-5, the V gene TRBV30, with D hard to call. The TCR sequence derives from a woman aged 45-59 years with Graves' hyperthyroidism. CDR3 sequence reads: CAWSDGFDQPQHF. CDR3 bases: TGTGCCTGGAGTGACGGGTTCGATCAGCCCCAGCATTTT.